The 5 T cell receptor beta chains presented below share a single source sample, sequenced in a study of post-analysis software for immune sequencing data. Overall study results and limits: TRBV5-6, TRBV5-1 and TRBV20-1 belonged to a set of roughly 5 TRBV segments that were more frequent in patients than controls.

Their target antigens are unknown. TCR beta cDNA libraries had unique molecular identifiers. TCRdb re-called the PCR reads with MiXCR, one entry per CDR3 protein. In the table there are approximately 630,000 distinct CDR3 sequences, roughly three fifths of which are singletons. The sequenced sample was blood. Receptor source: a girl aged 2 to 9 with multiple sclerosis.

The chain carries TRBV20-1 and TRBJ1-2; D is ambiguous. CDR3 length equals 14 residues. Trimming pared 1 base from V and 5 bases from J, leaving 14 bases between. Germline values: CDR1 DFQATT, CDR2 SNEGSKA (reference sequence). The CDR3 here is CSARVRGRRYGYTF. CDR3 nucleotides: TGCAGTGCTAGAGTCCGGGGTAGGAGATATGGCTACACCTTC.

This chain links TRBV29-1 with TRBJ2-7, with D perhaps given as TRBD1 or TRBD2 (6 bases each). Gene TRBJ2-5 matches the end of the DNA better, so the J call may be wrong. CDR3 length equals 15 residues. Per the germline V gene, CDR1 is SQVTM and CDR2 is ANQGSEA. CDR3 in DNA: TGCAGCGTTGGTGGGGGGCTCGGAAGCTTGGAGACCCAGTACTTC. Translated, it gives CSVGGGLGSLETQYF.

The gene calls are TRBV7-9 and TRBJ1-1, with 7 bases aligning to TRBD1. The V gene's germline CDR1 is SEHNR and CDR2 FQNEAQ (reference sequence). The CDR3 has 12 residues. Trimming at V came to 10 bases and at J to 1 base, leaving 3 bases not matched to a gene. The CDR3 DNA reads TGTGCCAACCGGACAGGGAACACTGAAGCTTTCTTT. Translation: CANRTGNTEAFF.

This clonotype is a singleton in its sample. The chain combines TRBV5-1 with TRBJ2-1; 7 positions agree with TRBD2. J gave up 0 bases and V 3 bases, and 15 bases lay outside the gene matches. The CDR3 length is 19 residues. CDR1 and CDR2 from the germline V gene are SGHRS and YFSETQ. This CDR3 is CASSWGGGGTTSSYNEQFF. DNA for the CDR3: TGCGCCAGCAGCTGGGGGGGAGGAGGGACTACGAGCTCCTACAATGAGCAGTTCTTC. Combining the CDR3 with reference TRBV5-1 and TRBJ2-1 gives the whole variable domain KAGVTQTPRYLIKTRGQQVTLSCSPISGHRSVSWYQQTPGQGLQFLFEYFSETQRNKGNFPGRFSGRQFSNSRSEMNVSTLELGDSALYLCASSWGGGGTTSSYNEQFFGPGTRLTVL.

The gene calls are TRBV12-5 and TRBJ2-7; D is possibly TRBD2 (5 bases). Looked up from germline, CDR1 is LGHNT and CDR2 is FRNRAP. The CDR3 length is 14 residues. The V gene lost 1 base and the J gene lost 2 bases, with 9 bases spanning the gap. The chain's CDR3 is CASGLGSAPYEQYF. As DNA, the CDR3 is TGTGCTAGTGGTTTGGGTAGCGCCCCCTACGAGCAGTACTTC.